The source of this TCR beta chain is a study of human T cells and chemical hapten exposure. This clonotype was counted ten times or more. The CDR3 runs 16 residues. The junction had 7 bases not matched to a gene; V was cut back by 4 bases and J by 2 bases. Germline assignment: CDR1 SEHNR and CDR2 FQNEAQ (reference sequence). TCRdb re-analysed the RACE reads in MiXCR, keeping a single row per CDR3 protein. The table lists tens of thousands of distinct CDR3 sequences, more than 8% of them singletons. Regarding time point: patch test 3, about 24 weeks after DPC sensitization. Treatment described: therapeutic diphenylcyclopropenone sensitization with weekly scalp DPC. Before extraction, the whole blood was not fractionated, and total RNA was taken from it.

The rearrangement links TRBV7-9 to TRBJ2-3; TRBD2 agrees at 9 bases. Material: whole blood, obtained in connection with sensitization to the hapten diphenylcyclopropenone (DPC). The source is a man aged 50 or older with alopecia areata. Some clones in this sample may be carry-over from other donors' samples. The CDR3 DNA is TGTGCCAGCAGCTCGACTAGCGGAGGGAACACAGATACGCAGTATTTT. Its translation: CASSSTSGGNTDTQYF. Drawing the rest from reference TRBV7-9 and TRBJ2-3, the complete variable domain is DTGVSQNPRHKITKRGQNVTFRCDPISEHNRLYWYRQTLGQGPEFLTYFQNEAQLEKSRLLSDRFSAERPKGSFSTLEIQRTEQGDSAMYLCASSSTSGGNTDTQYFGPGTRLTVL.